The clone carrying this TCR beta chain turned up a few times. Its target is unknown. The sample comes from a study of neurological immune-mediated disorders. The authors produced cDNA by 5'RACE using 10-nucleotide random UMIs. TCRdb independently ran MiXCR on the 5' RACE reads; one entry per CDR3 protein. Of under 75,000 distinct CDR3 sequences listed, 3% to 4% are singletons. Study observations and caveats: The most TCR clonal expansion was seen in HTLV-1-associated myelopathy, whereas the least was seen in multiple sclerosis, below the level in healthy controls. There was no association between the multiple sclerosis repertoire cluster and any clinical or MRI feature.

Germline V gene lookup returns CDR1 DFQATT and CDR2 SNEGSKA (reference sequence). CDR3 size: 15 residues. Trimming removed 0 bases from V and 4 bases from J; junction bases left unmatched: 9. This sequence originates from a woman aged 60 to 75 with multiple sclerosis. The chain links TRBV20-1 to TRBJ2-7; 7 nucleotides align to TRBD2. Sequenced: PBMCs. CDR3 loop: CSARDVEKRGYEQYF. DNA for the CDR3: TGCAGTGCTAGAGATGTGGAAAAGCGGGGTTACGAGCAGTACTTC.